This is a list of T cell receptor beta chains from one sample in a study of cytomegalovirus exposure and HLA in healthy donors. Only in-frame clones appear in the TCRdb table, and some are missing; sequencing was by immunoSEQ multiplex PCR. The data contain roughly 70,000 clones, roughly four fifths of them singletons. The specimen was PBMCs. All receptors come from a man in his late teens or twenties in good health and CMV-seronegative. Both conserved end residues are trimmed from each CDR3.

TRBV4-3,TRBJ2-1,ASSPAARPVDEQF
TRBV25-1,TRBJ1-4,ASSGQGGEKLF
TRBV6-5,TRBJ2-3,ATPSLAGYTQY
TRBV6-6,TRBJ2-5,ASTPHRAPGGTQY
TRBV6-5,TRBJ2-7,ASSYGRVSSYEQY
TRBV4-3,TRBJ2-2,ASSQDQREGSTGELF
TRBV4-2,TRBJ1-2,ASSPMGLGQTTGVNYGYT
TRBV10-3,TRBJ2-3,AISEGTPLALSTDTQY
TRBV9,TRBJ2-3,ASSRLAEATDTQY
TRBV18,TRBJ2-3,ASSPGTGANTQY
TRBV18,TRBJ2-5,ASSPGQGETQY
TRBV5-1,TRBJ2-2,ASSRSSGTNTGELF
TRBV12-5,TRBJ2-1,ASAPGLAQYNEQF
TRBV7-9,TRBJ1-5,VSSSSLRQGINQPQH
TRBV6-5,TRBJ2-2,ASSYSRQGYTGELF
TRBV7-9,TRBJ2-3,ASSLLPGDLGDTQY
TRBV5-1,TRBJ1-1,ASSLLTLSPEAF
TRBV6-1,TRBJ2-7,ASAFRGRGEQY
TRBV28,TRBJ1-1,ASRRGPGTEAF
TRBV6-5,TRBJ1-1,ASSYSLNTEAF
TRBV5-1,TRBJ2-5,ASSLGPQETQY
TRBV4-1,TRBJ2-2,ASSGRISGNTGELF
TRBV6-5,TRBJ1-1,ASSNGGQGHTEAF
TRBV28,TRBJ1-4,ASNNRATNEKLF
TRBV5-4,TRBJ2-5,ASSLPGLAERKETQY
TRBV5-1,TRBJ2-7,ASSLWFVQEQGKSYEQY
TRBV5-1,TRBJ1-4,ASSRQGGEKLF
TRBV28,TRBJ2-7,ASSLGTSYEQY
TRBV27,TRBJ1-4,ASSTKDRANEKLF
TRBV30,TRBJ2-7,AFQGGTYEQY
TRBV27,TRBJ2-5,ASHRLASYSDGETQY
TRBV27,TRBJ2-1,ASSFSSYNEQF
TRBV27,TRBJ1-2,ASSIRTGGNYGYT
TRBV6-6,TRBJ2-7,ASSLLDSSYEQY
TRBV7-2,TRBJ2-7,ASSTGLAGYEQY
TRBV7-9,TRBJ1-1,ASTPVGAGTEAF
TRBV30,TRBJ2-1,ACTLLSGRARYNEQF
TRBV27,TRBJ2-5,ASRVLAGEETQY
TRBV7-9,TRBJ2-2,ASRLPGQNTGELF
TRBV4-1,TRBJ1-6,ASSQVPGQGVNSPLH
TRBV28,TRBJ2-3,ASSRRTSGGQGDTQY
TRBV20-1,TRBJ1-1,SAHVQYTK
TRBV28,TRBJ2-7,ASSLPGTGAYEQY
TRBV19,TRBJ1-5,ASSNRGQGGNQPQH
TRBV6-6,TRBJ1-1,ASSYYRQNTEAF